The 21 T cell receptor beta chains in this list originate from one sample, sequenced in a study of blood T cell repertoires in COVID-19. Assay: immunoSEQ multiplex PCR; the TCRdb copy retains only in-frame clones and omits some. The table has around 360,000 clones, more than 75% seen once. The sequencing sample was made of PBMCs or T cells enriched from blood (not recorded which). The receptors stem from a woman aged 25 to 39 who had recovered from COVID-19.

This clone was seen a few times. The genes are TRBV9 and TRBJ1-6; D ambiguous. V lost 3 bases and J lost 5, with 9 bases in between. The CDR3 loop spans 14 amino acids. Germline CDR1 and CDR2: SGDLS and YYNGEE. CDR3 residues: CASSDVTDNSPLHF. The CDR3 coding sequence is TGTGCCAGCAGCGACGTTACGGATAATTCACCCCTCCACTTT.

This clone appeared a few times. The chain carries TRBV7-9 and TRBJ2-7; 8 nucleotides line up with TRBD1. CDR3 size: 14 residues. The trim removed 3 bases at V and 2 bases at J, leaving 3 bases unmatched. Germline lookup yields CDR1 SEHNR and CDR2 FQNEAQ (reference sequence). The CDR3 DNA reads as TGTGCCAGCAGCTTCAGACAGGGGCCCTACGAGCAGTACTTC. This codes for CASSFRQGPYEQYF.

The chain couples TRBV12-3 or TRBV12-4 to TRBJ1-5; tentative D call: TRBD1 (5 bases). The CDR3 has 13 amino acids. The V and J ends lost 7 bases and 5 bases respectively, with 12 bases between them. CDR3 bases: TGTGCCAGCACGTGGGGGGGAGATCAGCCCCAGCATTTT. Protein: CASTWGGDQPQHF.

The rearrangement joins TRBV12-3 or TRBV12-4 to TRBJ1-2; 7 bases are shared with TRBD1. V trimming: 5 bases; J trimming: 8 bases; junction bases outside the gene matches: 8. The CDR3 runs to 13 residues. The chain's CDR3 is CASSEPGTVGYTF. Written as DNA, the CDR3 is TGTGCCAGCAGTGAGCCCGGGACAGTCGGCTACACCTTC.

Only one count was recorded for this clone. The chain couples TRBV13 to TRBJ2-1; 8 nucleotides align to TRBD2. The trim removed 4 bases at V and 0 bases at J, leaving 5 bases unmatched. CDR1 and CDR2 (germline): PRHDT, FYEKMQ (reference sequence). The CDR3 has 16 residues. For the CDR3, the DNA is TGTGCCAGCAGCTCCCTACTAGCGGTCTCCTACAATGAGCAGTTCTTC. Translation: CASSSLLAVSYNEQFF.

This chain links TRBV13 with TRBJ2-1; 7 bases agree with TRBD2. CDR1 PRHDT and CDR2 FYEKMQ come from the germline V gene (reference sequence). With 4 bases clipped from V and 8 bases from J, the junction kept 8 bases outside the gene matches. The CDR3 loop spans 14 amino acids. CDR3 DNA: TGTGCCAGCAGCTGGACTAGTGTTATTCATGAGCAGTTCTTC. Amino acids: CASSWTSVIHEQFF.

The gene calls are TRBV2 and TRBJ2-1, with D perhaps TRBD2 (5 bases). V gave up 8 bases and J gave up 3 bases, with 14 bases separating them. The V gene's germline CDR1 is SNHLY and CDR2 FYNNEI. The CDR3 is 14 amino acids. The CDR3: CASLVERSYNEQFF. DNA of the CDR3: TGTGCCAGCCTAGTAGAGCGGAGCTACAATGAGCAGTTCTTC.

CDR3 sequence: CAISESVYQNEQFF. Written as DNA, the CDR3 is TGTGCCATCAGTGAGTCAGTCTACCAAAATGAGCAGTTCTTC. This chain links TRBV10-3 with TRBJ2-1; D not certain. Trimming left V 0 bases short and J 7 bases short, with 10 bases between. Germline values: CDR1 ENHRY, CDR2 SYGVKD. This CDR3 is built from 14 residues.

This rearrangement joins TRBV12-5 to TRBJ2-3; 7 bases are a match to TRBD2. The CDR3 sequence is 15 residues long. J was trimmed by 0 bases and V by 5 bases; bases with no gene match: 5. From germline, CDR1 is LGHNT and CDR2 FRNRAP. The DNA of the CDR3 is TGTGCTAGTGGTCCGGGACTATCAAGCACAGATACGCAGTATTTT. It specifies CASGPGLSSTDTQYF.

J is TRBJ1-1 and V is TRBV5-1, with D possibly matching TRBD1 (6 bases). CDR1 SGHRS and CDR2 YFSETQ come from the germline V gene. Trimming cost V 1 base and J 1 base, with 8 bases left between them. This CDR3 has 14 amino acids. The CDR3 nucleotides are TGCGCCAGCAGCTTGTTACAGGGGAACACTGAAGCTTTCTTT. Its protein product is CASSLLQGNTEAFF.

This sequence joins TRBV28 and TRBJ1-1; 8 nucleotides align to TRBD1. The J segment lost 4 bases and the V segment lost 8 bases, leaving 6 bases of the junction unmatched. This CDR3 has 13 residues. The germline gives CDR1 MDHEN, CDR2 SYDVKM. CDR3 sequence (DNA): TGTGCCAGCCTGACAGGGGATGCCACTGAAGCTTTCTTT. Protein sequence: CASLTGDATEAFF.

V is TRBV3-1 (or the pseudogene TRBV3-2) and J is TRBJ2-3, with no clear D. Trimming took off 0 bases at V and 1 base at J, with 11 bases between the two ends. The germline CDR1 and CDR2 sequences are LGHDT and YNNKEL (reference sequence). This CDR3 region has 16 residues. The CDR3 DNA follows: TGTGCCAGCAGCCAAGATATTTTGGCAGGCACAGATACGCAGTATTTT. Residues: CASSQDILAGTDTQYF.

The rearrangement uses TRBV3-1 (or the pseudogene TRBV3-2) and TRBJ2-7, with 7 bases matching TRBD1. This CDR3 has 14 amino acids. V lost 5 bases to trimming and J lost 3 bases; unmatched junction nucleotides: 7. Germline values: CDR1 LGHDT, CDR2 YNNKEL (reference sequence). CDR3 sequence: CASSNRQGYYEQYF. The CDR3 coding sequence is TGTGCCAGCAGCAACCGACAGGGATACTACGAGCAGTACTTC.

The chain carries TRBV2 and TRBJ1-6; weak D call: TRBD1 (6 bases). In germline, CDR1 is SNHLY, CDR2 FYNNEI. The CDR3 contains 16 residues. V shed 3 bases and J shed 0 bases, with 9 bases lying between them. Here the CDR3 reads CASSEQGSSYNSPLHF. The CDR3 bases are TGTGCCAGCAGTGAGCAGGGGAGCTCCTATAATTCACCCCTCCACTTT.

The V and J genes are TRBV2 and TRBJ1-2; 8 bases match TRBD1. V was pared by 6 bases and J by 4 bases, with 4 bases of the junction left unmatched. CDR1 is SNHLY, CDR2 FYNNEI, per germline. This CDR3 region has 13 residues. CDR3 bases: TGTGCCAGCAGAGGGACAGGCCCCTATGGCTACACCTTC. It specifies CASRGTGPYGYTF.

The chain joins TRBV6-5 to TRBJ1-1, with D perhaps matching TRBD1 (5 bases). V gave up 7 bases and J gave up 6 bases, with 15 bases separating them. The CDR3 is 13 residues long. The germline V gene encodes CDR1 MNHEY and CDR2 SVGAGI. CDR3 in amino acids: CASTAGGVSEAFF. The CDR3, as DNA: TGTGCCAGCACCGCCGGGGGTGTTTCTGAAGCTTTCTTT.

In DNA, the CDR3 is TGTGCCAGCAGTTCCCGGACTAGCGGGGGGGTAGATACGCAGTATTTT. This codes for CASSSRTSGGVDTQYF. The chain joins TRBV27 to TRBJ2-3; 15 nucleotides align to TRBD2. The trim removed 4 bases at V and 5 bases at J, leaving 4 bases unmatched. Germline assignment: CDR1 MNHEY and CDR2 SMNVEV (reference sequence). The CDR3 consists of 16 residues.

The chain couples TRBV6-5 to TRBJ1-2; TRBD1 matches at 9 bases. CDR1 MNHEY and CDR2 SVGAGI come from the germline V gene. V dropped 4 bases and J dropped 8; count of bases not matched to a gene: 8. CDR3 length equals 14 residues. Written as DNA, the CDR3 is TGTGCCAGCAGTTTTTCCGGGACAGGGAGAGGCTACACCTTC. Its protein is CASSFSGTGRGYTF.

This clone appeared a single time. The chain couples TRBV30 to TRBJ2-7; 11 nucleotides align to TRBD2. Germline-derived CDR1 and CDR2 are GTSNPN and SVGIG (reference sequence). The CDR3 has 15 amino acids. V lost 0 bases and J lost 2; bases outside the gene matches: 3. The CDR3 DNA reads as TGTGCCTGGAGTGTCGGTAGCGGGGGGGCCTACGAGCAGTACTTC. Protein: CAWSVGSGGAYEQYF.

This chain connects TRBV9 to TRBJ1-6; tentatively, D is TRBD1 (5 bases). The germline V and J ends were trimmed by 4 bases and 7 bases, with 12 bases remaining between them. In germline, CDR1 is SGDLS, CDR2 YYNGEE. The CDR3 totals 14 residues. CDR3 in DNA: TGTGCCAGCAGCCCCATAGGGGTAAATTCACCCCTCCACTTT. Translating gives CASSPIGVNSPLHF.

The chain couples TRBV5-1 to TRBJ2-1; tentative D call: TRBD2 (5 bases). The germline V and J ends were trimmed by 4 bases and 0 bases, with 17 bases remaining between them. CDR3 length: 17 amino acids. Looked up from germline, CDR1 is SGHRS and CDR2 is YFSETQ. The CDR3 nucleotides read TGCGCCAGCAGCCGGCCACGAATGGGGAGCTCCTACAATGAGCAGTTCTTC. Its translation: CASSRPRMGSSYNEQFF.